Given below is one TCR beta chain in context. The target antigen is unknown. This sample stems from a study of beta chain features in type 1 diabetes. Study as a whole: Over all samples combined, fewer than 140,000,000 sorted cells were examined. Study-wide points: There was a moderate but significant shortening of TCRB CDR3s in all four CD4+ subsets of Type 1 diabetes patients. For patients and controls alike, PCR might favor shorter templates to the same degree.

Expressed TCRB transcripts were sequenced because the isolated RNA had all been reverse transcribed beforehand. The method was immunoSEQ multiplex PCR; TCRdb's version includes in-frame clones alone and lacks a portion of them. The repertoire consists of fewer than 200,000 clones, with 7.5% to 10% occurring once and the leading ten covering about 0.6%. The CDR3 runs to 14 residues. V trimming: 3 bases; J trimming: 5 bases; junction bases outside the gene matches: 5. Germline V gene lookup returns CDR1 SGHRS and CDR2 YFSETQ. The TCR sequence derives from a man aged 18 to 30 in good health. This chain connects TRBV5-1 to TRBJ2-4, with 7 bases lining up with TRBD1. Sequencing input: central memory CD4+ T cells from blood. The CDR3 reads CASSSGTAENIQYF. CDR3 DNA: TGCGCCAGCAGCTCCGGGACAGCTGAAAACATTCAGTACTTC. Full variable domain (missing parts from reference TRBV5-1 and TRBJ2-4): KAGVTQTPRYLIKTRGQQVTLSCSPISGHRSVSWYQQTPGQGLQFLFEYFSETQRNKGNFPGRFSGRQFSNSRSEMNVSTLELGDSALYLCASSSGTAENIQYFGAGTRLSVL.